One and the same sample provided the 26 T cell receptor beta chains below, sequenced in a study of cytomegalovirus exposure and HLA in healthy donors. With 60 Vbeta and 13 Jbeta primers, the PCR was carried out. Sequencing used immunoSEQ multiplex PCR; TCRdb keeps in-frame clones, though not all of them. This sample has over 140,000 clones, with approximately 84% found just once. Sequenced sample: PBMCs. The receptors stem from a young man in good health and CMV-seropositive.

This chain connects TRBV7-2 to TRBJ1-5, with D perhaps TRBD1 (6 bases). V shed 1 base and J shed 5 bases, with 9 bases lying between them. The length of the CDR3 is 14 residues. Germline values: CDR1 SGHTA, CDR2 FQGNSA. The CDR3 spells CASSLGGQDQPQHF. The CDR3 bases are TGTGCCAGCAGCTTAGGGGGACAAGATCAGCCCCAGCATTTT.

J is TRBJ2-7 and V is TRBV7-9; no clear D gene. CDR3 length equals 12 residues. V was trimmed by 5 bases and J by 4 bases, leaving 9 bases between them. The germline CDR1 and CDR2 sequences are SEHNR and FQNEAQ (reference sequence). CDR3 sequence (DNA): TGTGCCAGCAGCCGACAAGGATACGAGCAGTACTTC. Its translation is CASSRQGYEQYF.

The gene calls are TRBV9 and TRBJ2-3, with 12 bases lining up with TRBD1. V lost 4 bases and J lost 5; bases outside the gene matches: 11. In germline, CDR1 is SGDLS, CDR2 YYNGEE. The CDR3 loop spans 17 amino acids. The CDR3 loop is CASSPGTGGHSLDTQYF. The CDR3 DNA follows: TGTGCCAGCAGCCCAGGGACAGGGGGCCACTCTTTAGATACGCAGTATTTT.

The rearrangement joins TRBV5-8 to TRBJ1-2, with 7 nucleotides matching TRBD1. Trimming cost V 3 bases and J 4 bases; bases outside gene matches: 6. From germline, CDR1 is SGHTS and CDR2 YDEGEE. The CDR3 runs to 14 residues. CDR3 amino acids: CASSSVGTVYGYTF. CDR3 nucleotide sequence: TGTGCCAGCAGCTCCGTTGGGACAGTCTATGGCTACACCTTC.

V usage is TRBV28 and J usage is TRBJ1-2, with TRBD1 identical over 7 bases. J gave up 4 bases and V 6 bases, and 8 bases lay outside the gene matches. Germline V gene data show CDR1 as MDHEN and CDR2 as SYDVKM. This CDR3 has 14 residues. The CDR3 sequence is CASSLTGETYGYTF. The CDR3 nucleotides read TGTGCCAGCAGCCTAACAGGGGAGACCTATGGCTACACCTTC.

The rearrangement uses TRBV9 and TRBJ1-5, with D hard to call. The CDR3 is made up of 14 amino acids. V gave up 0 bases and J gave up 10 bases, with 14 bases separating them. Germline V gene sequence: CDR1 SGDLS, CDR2 YYNGEE. CDR3 bases: TGTGCCAGCAGCGTAGTTGGCAGCGAAGGTCCCCAGCATTTT. Its translation is CASSVVGSEGPQHF.

This clone was recorded once. The CDR3 DNA reads TGTGCCAGCAGCTCCTCCTACGCGGGAGAGACCCAGTACTTC. Translated, it gives CASSSSYAGETQYF. This chain uses TRBV7-9 with TRBJ2-5; D is perhaps TRBD2 (5 bases). The V end lost 4 bases, the J end lost 4 bases, and 13 bases lay between the germline ends. CDR3 length equals 14 residues. Germline assignment: CDR1 SEHNR and CDR2 FQNEAQ (reference sequence).

V is TRBV19 and J is TRBJ2-3; no reliable D call. The germline V gene has CDR1 LNHDA and CDR2 SQIVND (reference sequence). The CDR3 has 13 amino acids. Trimming removed 1 base from V and 3 bases from J, with 5 bases in between. CDR3: CASSIGGTDTQYF. The CDR3 DNA sequence: TGTGCCAGTAGTATAGGAGGAACAGATACGCAGTATTTT.

The chain has TRBV6-5 and TRBJ1-1; possibly TRBD1 for D (6 bases). CDR1 MNHEY and CDR2 SVGAGI come from the germline V gene. The CDR3 contains 15 residues. V shed 5 bases and J shed 1 base, with 14 bases lying between them. The CDR3 coding sequence is TGTGCCAGCAGTCGGGGACACCGGAAGAACACTGAAGCTTTCTTT. Its translation: CASSRGHRKNTEAFF.

The CDR3 DNA reads as TGTGCCAGCAGCTTCGGTCGGGATGGCTACACCTTC. Translating it yields CASSFGRDGYTF. This rearrangement joins TRBV5-6 to TRBJ1-2; D gene unclear. The CDR3 is made up of 12 amino acids. Germline V CDR1 and CDR2: SGHDT, YYEEEE. Trimming removed 2 bases from V and 6 bases from J, with 8 bases in between. The variable domain in full, completed from reference TRBV5-6 and TRBJ1-2, reads DAGVTQSPTHLIKTRGQQVTLRCSPKSGHDTVSWYQQALGQGPQFIFQYYEEEERQRGNFPDRFSGHQFPNYSSELNVNALLLGDSALYLCASSFGRDGYTFGSGTRLTVV.

This clone came up once. The chain uses TRBV5-4 and TRBJ2-1, with TRBD2 as a possible D gene (6 bases). Looked up from germline, CDR1 is SGHNT and CDR2 is YYREEE (reference sequence). The CDR3 is 14 amino acids. Trimming took 3 bases from V and 7 from J, leaving 14 bases between them. CDR3 sequence reads: CASSWTTGFNEQFF. CDR3 nucleotides: TGTGCCAGCAGCTGGACTACCGGATTTAATGAGCAGTTCTTC.

This chain links TRBV27 with TRBJ2-7, with D possibly TRBD2 on 6 matching bases. CDR3 size: 14 residues. V was cut by 6 bases and J by 2 bases, with 14 bases left in between. The germline CDR1 and CDR2 sequences are MNHEY and SMNVEV (reference sequence). CDR3 DNA sequence: TGTGCCAGCAGCCCACTAGCCGCTGCCTACGAGCAGTACTTC. Amino acid sequence: CASSPLAAAYEQYF.

The rearrangement uses TRBV5-5 and TRBJ2-3, with D perhaps TRBD2 (5 bases). CDR1 SGHKS and CDR2 YYEKEE come from the germline V gene (reference sequence). This CDR3 is 15 amino acids long. V dropped 3 bases and J dropped 4 bases, with 15 bases sitting between them. CDR3 sequence: CASSYLLGVADTQYF. Written as DNA, the CDR3 is TGTGCCAGCAGCTACCTCCTCGGGGTGGCAGATACGCAGTATTTT. Supplemented by reference TRBV5-5 and TRBJ2-3, the full variable domain reads DAGVTQSPTHLIKTRGQQVTLRCSPISGHKSVSWYQQVLGQGPQFIFQYYEKEERGRGNFPDRFSARQFPNYSSELNVNALLLGDSALYLCASSYLLGVADTQYFGPGTRLTVL.

This sequence joins TRBV18 and TRBJ1-4; D remains unclear. Trimming removed 2 bases at V and 6 bases at J, with 7 bases between. The CDR3 is 13 residues long. From germline, CDR1 is KGHSH and CDR2 LQKENI. The CDR3 here is CASSPGRDEKLFF. In DNA form, the CDR3 reads TGTGCCAGCTCACCAGGGAGGGATGAAAAACTGTTTTTT.

Here the CDR3 DNA reads TGTGCCAGCAGCTTTCAGGGAGGGGTTCAAGAGACCCAGTACTTC. Protein sequence: CASSFQGGVQETQYF. The chain recombines TRBV7-2 with TRBJ2-5, with 7 bases lining up with TRBD2. This CDR3 is built from 15 residues. Per germline, CDR1 SGHTA and CDR2 FQGNSA. V shed 3 bases and J 2 bases; nucleotides not matched to a gene: 6.

V is TRBV23-1 and J is TRBJ1-2, with D possibly matching TRBD1 (5 bases). TRBV23-1 is treated as an ORF (open reading frame) with a function not yet certain. The CDR3 consists of 15 residues. With 0 bases removed from V and 6 bases from J, the gap between germline ends came to 14 bases. The CDR3 loop reads CASSQSTRDSHGYTF. The DNA of the CDR3 is TGCGCCAGCAGTCAATCGACCCGGGACTCGCATGGCTACACCTTC.

This chain uses TRBV19 with TRBJ2-1, with D tentatively TRBD1 (5 bases). Trimming shortened V by 2 bases and J by 1 base, and 9 bases separated the two germline ends. The CDR3 is 15 amino acids. Looked up from germline, CDR1 is LNHDA and CDR2 is SQIVND (reference sequence). The CDR3 coding sequence is TGTGCCAGTAGTATAAGGCAGGGATCCTACAATGAGCAGTTCTTC. It yields the protein CASSIRQGSYNEQFF.

The rearrangement links TRBV7-3 to TRBJ1-2; maybe TRBD1 (5 bases). V shed 5 bases and J shed 2 bases, with 15 bases lying between them. The germline CDR1 and CDR2 sequences are SGHTA and FQGTGA. The length of the CDR3 is 15 residues. The CDR3 nucleotides read TGTGCCAGCAGCCCCACAGGAGGGATCAACTATGGCTACACCTTC. It translates to CASSPTGGINYGYTF. Full variable domain (missing parts from reference TRBV7-3 and TRBJ1-2): GAGVSQTPSNKVTEKGKYVELRCDPISGHTALYWYRQSLGQGPEFLIYFQGTGAADDSGLPNDRFFAVRPEGSVSTLKIQRTERGDSAVYLCASSPTGGINYGYTFGSGTRLTVV.

This chain joins TRBV29-1 and TRBJ1-6; TRBD1 agrees at 9 bases. Per germline, CDR1 SQVTM and CDR2 ANQGSEA. The CDR3 spans 13 residues. V trimming: 5 bases; J trimming: 5 bases; junction bases outside the gene matches: 1. The CDR3 reads CSVRQGDNSPLHF. In nucleotides, the CDR3 is TGCAGCGTTCGACAGGGGGATAATTCACCCCTCCACTTT.

This chain joins TRBV6-5 and TRBJ1-6, with D possibly being TRBD1 (5 bases). The CDR3 covers 15 residues. The germline CDR1 and CDR2 sequences are MNHEY and SVGAGI. V was cut by 2 bases and J by 0 bases, with 5 bases left in between. The CDR3 loop reads CASSYDSSYNSPLHF. The CDR3 coding sequence is TGTGCCAGCAGTTACGACAGCTCCTATAATTCACCCCTCCACTTT.

This sequence joins TRBV28 and TRBJ1-2; D uncertain. This CDR3 spans 12 amino acids. V shed 6 bases and J shed 10 bases, with 15 bases lying between them. Germline values: CDR1 MDHEN, CDR2 SYDVKM. The CDR3 DNA is TGTGCCAGCAGCCCTCTAGTCGCGGTCTACACCTTC. Translating it yields CASSPLVAVYTF.

This clone appeared a single time. The chain carries TRBV7-2 and TRBJ1-3; TRBD1 is a possible D gene (5 bases). Trimming took off 4 bases at V and 4 bases at J, with 8 bases between the two ends. This CDR3 comprises 13 residues. Germline CDR1 and CDR2: SGHTA and FQGNSA. The DNA of the CDR3 is TGTGCCAGCAGCTCTTCAGGGGGAAACACCATATATTTT. Translating it yields CASSSSGGNTIYF.

J is TRBJ2-5 and V is TRBV2; D is possibly TRBD2 (6 bases). This CDR3 contains 14 residues. Germline V CDR1 and CDR2: SNHLY, FYNNEI. Trimming took 7 bases from V and 5 from J, leaving 17 bases between them. CDR3 residues: CASKSGPSAETQYF. The CDR3, as DNA: TGTGCCAGCAAGAGTGGGCCTAGCGCGGAGACCCAGTACTTC.

This clone was seen just once. The V and J genes are TRBV7-9 and TRBJ1-2; TRBD1 is a possible D gene (5 bases). This CDR3 region has 13 residues. V was pared by 3 bases and J by 3 bases, with 8 bases between. The germline V gene has CDR1 SEHNR and CDR2 FQNEAQ (reference sequence). CDR3 residues: CASSLWGDYGYTF. The DNA for the CDR3 is TGTGCCAGCAGCTTGTGGGGGGACTATGGCTACACCTTC.

This chain uses TRBV27 with TRBJ1-1, with a tentative D call TRBD1 (5 bases). In germline, CDR1 is MNHEY, CDR2 SMNVEV (reference sequence). The CDR3 runs to 14 residues. V lost 7 bases, J lost 7 bases, and 19 bases lay in between. The CDR3 reads CASKRTGQTHEAFF. The CDR3 DNA reads TGTGCCAGCAAAAGAACAGGCCAAACTCATGAAGCTTTCTTT.

The chain has TRBV2 and TRBJ2-3; tentative D call: TRBD2 (7 bases). The CDR3 has 14 amino acids. The V end was cut by 6 bases, the J end by 3 bases, with 13 bases between. Germline V gene data show CDR1 as SNHLY and CDR2 as FYNNEI. This chain's CDR3 is CASRKGGPTDTQYF. Here the CDR3 DNA reads TGTGCCAGCAGGAAGGGGGGGCCGACAGATACGCAGTATTTT.